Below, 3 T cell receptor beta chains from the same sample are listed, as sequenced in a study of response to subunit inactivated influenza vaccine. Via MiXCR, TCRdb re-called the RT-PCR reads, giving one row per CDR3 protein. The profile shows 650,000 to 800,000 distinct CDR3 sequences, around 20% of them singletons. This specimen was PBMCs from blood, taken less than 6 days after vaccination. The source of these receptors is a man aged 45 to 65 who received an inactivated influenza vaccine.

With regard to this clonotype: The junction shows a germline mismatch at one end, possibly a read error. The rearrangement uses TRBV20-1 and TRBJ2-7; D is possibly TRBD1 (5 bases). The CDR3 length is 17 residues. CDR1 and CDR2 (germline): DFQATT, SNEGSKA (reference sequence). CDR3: CSARVGARKKVSDEQYF. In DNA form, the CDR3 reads TGCAGTGCTAGAGTTGGGGCAAGAAAAAAAGTCTCCGACGAGCAGTACTTC.

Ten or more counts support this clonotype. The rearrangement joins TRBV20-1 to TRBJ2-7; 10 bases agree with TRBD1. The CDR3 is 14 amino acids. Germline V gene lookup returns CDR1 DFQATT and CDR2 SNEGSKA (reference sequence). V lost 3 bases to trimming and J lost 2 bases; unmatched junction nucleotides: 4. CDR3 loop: CSASFGTGAYEQYF. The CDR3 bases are TGCAGTGCTAGCTTCGGGACAGGGGCCTACGAGCAGTACTTC.

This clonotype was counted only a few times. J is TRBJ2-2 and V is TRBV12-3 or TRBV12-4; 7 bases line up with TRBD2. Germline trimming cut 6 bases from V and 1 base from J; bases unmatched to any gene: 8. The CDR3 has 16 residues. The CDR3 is CASSFGDYVNTGELFF. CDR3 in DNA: TGTGCCAGCAGCTTCGGGGACTACGTGAACACCGGGGAGCTGTTTTTT.